This entry lists 31 T cell receptor beta chains sequenced from one sample in a study of blood T cell repertoires in COVID-19. Using immunoSEQ multiplex PCR, the repertoire was profiled, and TCRdb retains in-frame clones only, with some absent. The sample shows under 130,000 clones, roughly 84% of them seen only once. Sequencing input: peripheral blood. These receptors came from a human donor in a cohort sampled during active COVID-19.

The V call is TRBV30, the J call TRBJ1-6, with D possibly being TRBD1 (6 bases). The V gene's germline CDR1 is GTSNPN and CDR2 SVGIG (reference sequence). This CDR3 comprises 15 residues. V was shortened by 7 bases and J by 3 bases, with 16 bases between the two germline ends. This CDR3 is CAYARQVLYNSPLHF. The DNA for the CDR3 is TGTGCCTACGCCAGACAGGTCCTCTATAATTCACCCCTCCACTTT.

The V gene is TRBV5-1, the J gene TRBJ1-1, with a weak D call TRBD1 (6 bases). The ends were cut back, 3 bases at V and 5 bases at J, with 17 bases in the middle. The CDR3 loop spans 15 amino acids. Germline values: CDR1 SGHRS, CDR2 YFSETQ. CDR3 protein: CASSSVAGAKTEAFF. DNA of the CDR3: TGCGCCAGCAGCTCGGTCGCGGGGGCGAAGACTGAAGCTTTCTTT.

The V call is TRBV5-8, the J call TRBJ1-6, with D possibly TRBD1 on 5 matching bases. CDR3 size: 16 residues. From germline, CDR1 is SGHTS and CDR2 YDEGEE. The ends were cut back, 6 bases at V and 8 bases at J, with 21 bases in the middle. The DNA for the CDR3 is TGTGCCAGCACTCTGGGCAACCTGCAGGGCGATTCACCCCTCCACTTT. Amino acids: CASTLGNLQGDSPLHF.

This chain's CDR3 is CASSYWRQSTDTQYF. As DNA, the CDR3 is TGTGCCAGCAGTTACTGGAGGCAATCGACAGATACGCAGTATTTT. The J gene is TRBJ2-3, the V gene TRBV6-5, with D maybe TRBD2 (5 bases). Germline assignment: CDR1 MNHEY and CDR2 SVGAGI. This CDR3 spans 15 amino acids. The ends were cut back, 1 base at V and 3 bases at J, with 11 bases in the middle.

This sequence joins TRBV5-1 and TRBJ2-1; 8 nucleotides agree with TRBD2. There are 17 residues in the CDR3. The germline CDR1 and CDR2 sequences are SGHRS and YFSETQ. Trimming took 0 bases from V and 3 from J; bases not matched to a gene: 8. CDR3 DNA sequence: TGCGCCAGCAGCTTGGTTGGTAGCGGGGTAGTCTACAATGAGCAGTTCTTC. It codes for CASSLVGSGVVYNEQFF. The full variable domain, with the rest looked up from reference TRBV5-1 and TRBJ2-1, is KAGVTQTPRYLIKTRGQQVTLSCSPISGHRSVSWYQQTPGQGLQFLFEYFSETQRNKGNFPGRFSGRQFSNSRSEMNVSTLELGDSALYLCASSLVGSGVVYNEQFFGPGTRLTVL.

The V and J genes are TRBV7-8 and TRBJ1-2; D is perhaps TRBD1 (5 bases). Looked up from germline, CDR1 is SGHVS and CDR2 is FQNEAQ. Trimming shortened V by 7 bases and J by 2 bases, and 14 bases separated the two germline ends. The CDR3 length is 14 residues. The CDR3 region has the DNA TGTGCCAGCACCCCGATCAGACAGAACTATGGCTACACCTTC. As protein: CASTPIRQNYGYTF. Full variable domain (missing parts from reference TRBV7-8 and TRBJ1-2): GAGVSQSPRYKVAKRGQDVALRCDPISGHVSLFWYQQALGQGPEFLTYFQNEAQLDKSGLPSDRFFAERPEGSVSTLKIQRTQQEDSAVYLCASTPIRQNYGYTFGSGTRLTVV.

This sequence joins TRBV12-3 or TRBV12-4 and TRBJ1-5; D remains unclear. The CDR3 is 12 amino acids. V was cut by 6 bases and J by 4 bases, with 7 bases left in between. As DNA, the CDR3 is TGTGCCAGCAGCGCCAGGAATCAGCCCCAGCATTTT. Its translation: CASSARNQPQHF.

This clone was counted only a few times. The rearrangement joins TRBV6-5 to TRBJ1-5; a weak D match, TRBD1 (5 bases). V lost 6 bases and J 3 bases, leaving 15 bases between the germline ends. The length of the CDR3 is 15 residues. Germline CDR1 and CDR2: MNHEY and SVGAGI. CDR3 residues: CASSPTAGNNQPQHF. CDR3 nucleotides: TGTGCCAGCAGCCCAACGGCAGGGAACAATCAGCCCCAGCATTTT.

The CDR3 loop is CSVEVGTGVHEQYF. Written as DNA, the CDR3 is TGCAGCGTTGAAGTCGGGACAGGGGTCCACGAGCAGTACTTC. The gene calls are TRBV29-1 and TRBJ2-7; TRBD1 matches 10 bases. After removal of 1 base from V and 5 bases from J, the junction contained 5 bases not matched to a gene. Germline lookup yields CDR1 SQVTM and CDR2 ANQGSEA. The CDR3 length is 14 residues.

The chain uses TRBV6-5 and TRBJ1-3; D is uncertain. This CDR3 spans 14 amino acids. Germline CDR1 and CDR2: MNHEY and SVGAGI. V lost 6 bases and J 2 bases, leaving 11 bases between the germline ends. The CDR3, as DNA: TGTGCCAGCAGGCTAGGAGGTGCTGGAAACACCATATATTTT. This codes for CASRLGGAGNTIYF.

The chain couples TRBV15 to TRBJ2-1; D is undetermined. The CDR3 has 13 residues. Trimming left V 2 bases short and J 4 bases short, with 6 bases between. The germline gives CDR1 LNHNV, CDR2 YYDKDF (reference sequence). The CDR3 sequence is CATSRTGYNEQFF. The CDR3, as DNA: TGTGCCACCAGCAGAACCGGGTACAATGAGCAGTTCTTC.

The rearrangement uses TRBV6-5 and TRBJ2-7; D is ambiguous. The germline V gene encodes CDR1 MNHEY and CDR2 SVGAGI. The CDR3 contains 12 residues. Trimming took off 2 bases at V and 2 bases at J, with 4 bases between the two ends. The CDR3 sequence: CASSYATYEQYF. The CDR3 DNA reads TGTGCCAGCAGTTACGCGACCTACGAGCAGTACTTC.

V gene TRBV27 combines with J gene TRBJ1-2, with D perhaps TRBD1 (5 bases). Germline V gene sequence: CDR1 MNHEY, CDR2 SMNVEV (reference sequence). The CDR3 consists of 16 residues. The ends were cut back, 3 bases at V and 3 bases at J, with 17 bases in the middle. CDR3 region: CASSFGGGKAYYGYTF. CDR3 sequence (DNA): TGTGCCAGCAGTTTCGGGGGTGGGAAGGCTTACTATGGCTACACCTTC.

The V and J genes are TRBV7-2 and TRBJ2-1; TRBD1 matches 8 bases. V trimming: 3 bases; J trimming: 10 bases; junction bases outside the gene matches: 5. The CDR3 sequence is 13 residues long. CDR1 and CDR2 from the germline V gene are SGHTA and FQGNSA. CDR3 sequence reads: CASSLDRVGEQFF. The CDR3, as DNA: TGTGCCAGCAGCTTGGACAGGGTGGGCGAGCAGTTCTTC.

The chain uses TRBV27 and TRBJ2-7, with 8 nucleotides matching TRBD1. Germline V CDR1 and CDR2: MNHEY, SMNVEV (reference sequence). V gave up 5 bases and J gave up 5 bases; unmatched junction bases: 8. This CDR3 contains 14 residues. The CDR3 reads CASSDRGQGDEQYF. CDR3 bases: TGTGCCAGCAGTGACCGAGGACAGGGAGACGAGCAGTACTTC.

V and J are TRBV4-1 and TRBJ1-5; 10 bases match TRBD1. CDR1 and CDR2 (germline): MGHRA, YSYEKL. This CDR3 has 16 residues. V shed 4 bases and J 7 bases; nucleotides not matched to a gene: 10. The CDR3 coding sequence is TGCGCCAGCAGCCCGTATGGGACAGGGGTGGGGCAGCCCCAGCATTTT. This codes for CASSPYGTGVGQPQHF.

This CDR3 is CASSLTPAGGGYGYTF. CDR3 sequence (DNA): TGTGCCAGCAGCCTTACCCCGGCAGGGGGCGGCTATGGCTACACCTTC. This chain connects TRBV5-4 to TRBJ1-2; TRBD1 matches 8 bases. The CDR3 loop spans 16 amino acids. The germline V gene has CDR1 SGHNT and CDR2 YYREEE (reference sequence). Unmatched junction bases numbered 12, after V lost 4 bases and J lost 4 bases. Full variable domain (rest looked up from reference TRBV5-4 and TRBJ1-2): ETGVTQSPTHLIKTRGQQVTLRCSSQSGHNTVSWYQQALGQGPQFIFQYYREEENGRGNFPPRFSGLQFPNYSSELNVNALELDDSALYLCASSLTPAGGGYGYTFGSGTRLTVV.

V is TRBV5-1 and J is TRBJ2-3, with 9 positions matching TRBD1. V lost 7 bases to trimming and J lost 4 bases; unmatched junction nucleotides: 7. This CDR3 spans 14 amino acids. Germline CDR1 is SGHRS and CDR2 is YFSETQ. DNA for the CDR3: TGCGCCAGCGCCGGGACAGGGAGGGCAGATACGCAGTATTTT. This translates into CASAGTGRADTQYF.

The rearrangement joins TRBV19 to TRBJ2-3, with 10 bases aligning to TRBD2. After removal of 6 bases from V and 6 bases from J, the junction contained 12 bases not matched to a gene. This CDR3 comprises 16 residues. In germline, CDR1 is LNHDA, CDR2 SQIVND (reference sequence). The CDR3 DNA follows: TGTGCCAGTAGCATGGGGGCAGCGGGGGGGCCGGATACGCAGTATTTT. Its protein product is CASSMGAAGGPDTQYF. The full variable domain, with the rest looked up from reference TRBV19 and TRBJ2-3, is DGGITQSPKYLFRKEGQNVTLSCEQNLNHDAMYWYRQDPGQGLRLIYYSQIVNDFQKGDIAEGYSVSREKKESFPLTVTSAQKNPTAFYLCASSMGAAGGPDTQYFGPGTRLTVL.

The chain has TRBV30 and TRBJ1-2; unclear D gene. With 0 bases removed from V and 8 bases from J, the gap between germline ends came to 10 bases. The CDR3 spans 12 residues. Germline CDR1 and CDR2: GTSNPN and SVGIG (reference sequence). DNA for the CDR3: TGTGCCTGGAGTGTAGGAGGGTTAGGCTACACCTTC. It specifies CAWSVGGLGYTF.

The CDR3 DNA is TGTGCCAGCAGCCCTTCCGCCGGGAAAGCTTTCTTT. It encodes CASSPSAGKAFF. The V call is TRBV7-2, the J call TRBJ1-1; D is undetermined. Germline CDR1 SGHTA, CDR2 FQGNSA. The CDR3 spans 12 residues. V dropped 5 bases and J dropped 9 bases, with 13 bases sitting between them.

The chain is built from TRBV6-6 and TRBJ2-2, with 8 positions matching TRBD1. The length of the CDR3 is 14 residues. V gave up 8 bases and J gave up 0 bases; unmatched junction bases: 2. Per the germline V gene, CDR1 is MNHNY and CDR2 is SVGAGI (reference sequence). CDR3 DNA: TGTGCCAGCGTGGGACAGGCGAACACCGGGGAGCTGTTTTTT. The encoded protein is CASVGQANTGELFF.

V is TRBV27 and J is TRBJ2-7, with D perhaps TRBD1 (6 bases). This CDR3 spans 15 amino acids. Germline V lookup: CDR1 MNHEY, CDR2 SMNVEV (reference sequence). V was pared by 6 bases and J by 0 bases, with 15 bases between. The CDR3: CASRGNRAGSYEQYF. CDR3 bases: TGTGCCAGCAGAGGGAACAGGGCCGGCTCCTACGAGCAGTACTTC.

This rearrangement joins TRBV5-6 to TRBJ1-2; perhaps TRBD1 as D (5 bases). The germline V gene encodes CDR1 SGHDT and CDR2 YYEEEE. This CDR3 comprises 13 residues. V lost 3 bases and J lost 9, with 15 bases in between. In DNA form, the CDR3 reads TGTGCCAGCAGCTCGGACACGCCTTGGAGCTACACCTTC. Amino acids: CASSSDTPWSYTF. Drawing the rest from reference TRBV5-6 and TRBJ1-2, the complete variable domain is DAGVTQSPTHLIKTRGQQVTLRCSPKSGHDTVSWYQQALGQGPQFIFQYYEEEERQRGNFPDRFSGHQFPNYSSELNVNALLLGDSALYLCASSSDTPWSYTFGSGTRLTVV.

CDR3 in DNA: TGTGCCAGCAAGAGCACTAATTCACCCCTCCACTTT. It translates to CASKSTNSPLHF. This chain links TRBV27 with TRBJ1-6, with D hard to call. Germline CDR1 MNHEY, CDR2 SMNVEV (reference sequence). Trimming cost V 7 bases and J 6 bases, with 7 bases left between them. The CDR3 contains 12 residues.

The gene calls are TRBV6-2 or TRBV6-3 and TRBJ2-2; 8 positions agree with TRBD1. Germline CDR1 MNHEY, CDR2 SVGEGT. The CDR3 is 15 residues long. The junction had 6 bases not matched to a gene; V was cut back by 2 bases and J by 7 bases. In DNA, the CDR3 is TGTGCCAGCAGTTACGCAGGGGGCGTTATCGGGGAGCTGTTTTTT. As protein: CASSYAGGVIGELFF.

This clone was seen a handful of times. The rearrangement joins TRBV7-2 to TRBJ1-3, with TRBD1 matching over 9 bases. CDR1 is SGHTA, CDR2 FQGNSA, per germline. The CDR3 spans 17 residues. Unmatched junction bases numbered 8, after V lost 5 bases and J lost 0 bases. This CDR3 is CASSRTGTGRSGNTIYF. CDR3 nucleotides: TGTGCCAGCAGCCGTACCGGGACAGGGCGCTCTGGAAACACCATATATTTT.

The genes are TRBV11-3 and TRBJ2-3; D call uncertain. The germline V gene encodes CDR1 SGHNT and CDR2 YENEEA. This CDR3 contains 12 residues. V gave up 5 bases and J gave up 0 bases, with 3 bases separating them. The CDR3 reads CASSPSTDTQYF. For the CDR3, the DNA is TGTGCCAGCAGCCCTAGCACAGATACGCAGTATTTT.

This chain links TRBV27 with TRBJ1-2; D uncertain. Germline CDR1 MNHEY, CDR2 SMNVEV (reference sequence). The CDR3 is made up of 13 amino acids. V was shortened by 0 bases and J by 9 bases, with 11 bases between the two germline ends. CDR3 sequence: CASSLSSGESYTF. CDR3 nucleotides: TGTGCCAGCAGTTTATCGAGTGGGGAGAGCTACACCTTC.

The J gene is TRBJ1-4, the V gene TRBV25-1, with D possibly being TRBD1 (5 bases). The CDR3 covers 16 residues. Deletions cut 5 bases from V and 5 bases from J, with 18 bases between. Germline-derived CDR1 and CDR2 are MGHDK and SYGVNS. The CDR3 region is CASSPPGGAGNEKLFF. CDR3 nucleotides: TGTGCCAGCAGTCCCCCCGGCGGGGCGGGGAATGAAAAACTGTTTTTT. Full variable domain (rest looked up from reference TRBV25-1 and TRBJ1-4): EADIYQTPRYLVIGTGKKITLECSQTMGHDKMYWYQQDPGMELHLIHYSYGVNSTEKGDLSSESTVSRIRTEHFPLTLESARPSHTSQYLCASSPPGGAGNEKLFFGSGTQLSVL.

The count of this clone is one. The chain combines TRBV5-1 with TRBJ2-5; 8 nucleotides agree with TRBD1. V was pared by 4 bases and J by 1 base, with 3 bases of the junction left unmatched. The CDR3 loop spans 14 amino acids. The germline CDR1 and CDR2 sequences are SGHRS and YFSETQ. The CDR3 region is CASSGGQAQETQYF. DNA for the CDR3: TGCGCCAGCAGCGGGGGACAGGCCCAAGAGACCCAGTACTTC.